Only one count was recorded for the clone carrying this TCR beta chain. The data derive from a study of blood T cell repertoires in COVID-19. For the study at large: Nucleic acid was either cDNA or gDNA, and it came from T cells, B-cell-depleted T cells, or PBMCs.

V lost 6 bases to trimming and J lost 8 bases; unmatched junction nucleotides: 7. The CDR3 loop spans 14 amino acids. The germline gives CDR1 SGHTA, CDR2 FQGNSA. Clones were sequenced by immunoSEQ multiplex PCR, and TCRdb holds only the in-frame ones, with some missing. The sample carries approximately 260,000 clones, roughly 88% recorded once. This clonotype was sampled from a woman aged 40-49 years with acute COVID-19. J is TRBJ1-4 and V is TRBV7-2; TRBD1 matches at 9 bases. Input material: PBMCs or T cells enriched from blood (not recorded which). The CDR3 DNA reads TGTGCCAGCAGTCCGGACAGGGGCACCGAAAAACTGTTTTTT. Translated: CASSPDRGTEKLFF.